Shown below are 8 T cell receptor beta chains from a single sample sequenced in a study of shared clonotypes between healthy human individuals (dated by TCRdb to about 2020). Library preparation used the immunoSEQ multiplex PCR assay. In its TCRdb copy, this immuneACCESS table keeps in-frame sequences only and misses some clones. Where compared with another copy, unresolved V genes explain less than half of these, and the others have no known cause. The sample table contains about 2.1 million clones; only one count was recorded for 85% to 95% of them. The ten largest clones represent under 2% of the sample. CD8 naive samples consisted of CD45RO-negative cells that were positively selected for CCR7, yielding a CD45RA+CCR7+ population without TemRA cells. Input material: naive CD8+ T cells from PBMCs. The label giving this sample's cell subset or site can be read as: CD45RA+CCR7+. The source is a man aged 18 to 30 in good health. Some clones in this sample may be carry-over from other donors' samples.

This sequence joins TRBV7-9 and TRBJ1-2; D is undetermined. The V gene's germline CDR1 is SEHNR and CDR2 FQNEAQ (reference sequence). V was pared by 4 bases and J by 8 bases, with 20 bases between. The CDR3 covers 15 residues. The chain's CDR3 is CASSSSPGGGRGYTF. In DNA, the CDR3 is TGTGCCAGCAGCTCTAGCCCAGGCGGAGGTCGGGGCTACACCTTC.

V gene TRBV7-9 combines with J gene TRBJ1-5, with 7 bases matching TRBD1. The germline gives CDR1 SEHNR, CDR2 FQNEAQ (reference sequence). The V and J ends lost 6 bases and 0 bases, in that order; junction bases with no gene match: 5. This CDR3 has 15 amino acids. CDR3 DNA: TGTGCCAGCAGTACAGGGGATAATAGCAATCAGCCCCAGCATTTT. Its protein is CASSTGDNSNQPQHF.

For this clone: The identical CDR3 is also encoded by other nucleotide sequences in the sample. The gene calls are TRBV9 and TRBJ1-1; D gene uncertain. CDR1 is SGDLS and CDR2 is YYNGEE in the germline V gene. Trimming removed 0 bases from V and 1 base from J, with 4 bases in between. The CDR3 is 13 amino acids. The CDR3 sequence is CASSVDTNTEAFF. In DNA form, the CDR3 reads TGTGCCAGCAGCGTAGATACGAACACTGAAGCTTTCTTT.

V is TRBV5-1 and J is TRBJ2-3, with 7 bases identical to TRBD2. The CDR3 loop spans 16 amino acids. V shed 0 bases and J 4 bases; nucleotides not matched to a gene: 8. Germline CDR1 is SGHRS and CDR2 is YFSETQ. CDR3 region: CASSLGGGRFADTQYF. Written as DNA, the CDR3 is TGCGCCAGCAGCTTGGGGGGAGGGCGGTTCGCAGATACGCAGTATTTT.

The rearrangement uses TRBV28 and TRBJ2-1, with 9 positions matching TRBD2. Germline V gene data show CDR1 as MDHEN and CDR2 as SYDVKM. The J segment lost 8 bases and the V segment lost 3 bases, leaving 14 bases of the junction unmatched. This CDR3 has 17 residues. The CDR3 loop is CASSFSVGGRAVYEQFF. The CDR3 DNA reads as TGTGCCAGCAGTTTTTCGGTTGGCGGGAGGGCCGTTTATGAGCAGTTCTTC.

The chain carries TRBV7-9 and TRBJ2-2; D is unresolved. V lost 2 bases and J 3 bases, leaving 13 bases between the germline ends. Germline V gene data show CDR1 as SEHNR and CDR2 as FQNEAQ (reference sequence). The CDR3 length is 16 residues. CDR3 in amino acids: CASSLFPAQDTGELFF. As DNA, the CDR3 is TGTGCCAGCAGCTTATTCCCCGCCCAGGACACCGGGGAGCTGTTTTTT.

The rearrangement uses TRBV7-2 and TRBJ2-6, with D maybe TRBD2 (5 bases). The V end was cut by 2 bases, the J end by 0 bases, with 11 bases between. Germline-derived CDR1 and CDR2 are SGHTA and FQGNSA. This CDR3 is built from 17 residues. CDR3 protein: CASSLMGGLSGANVLTF. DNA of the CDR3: TGTGCCAGCAGCTTAATGGGCGGACTCTCTGGGGCCAACGTCCTGACTTTC.

The CDR3 region is CATRTYPGTSSYNEQFF. The DNA for the CDR3 is TGTGCCACCAGGACGTATCCCGGGACTAGCAGCTACAATGAGCAGTTCTTC. The chain links TRBV27 to TRBJ2-1; 9 positions match TRBD2. This CDR3 has 17 residues. The V gene's germline CDR1 is MNHEY and CDR2 SMNVEV (reference sequence). J gave up 3 bases and V 10 bases, and 16 bases lay outside the gene matches.